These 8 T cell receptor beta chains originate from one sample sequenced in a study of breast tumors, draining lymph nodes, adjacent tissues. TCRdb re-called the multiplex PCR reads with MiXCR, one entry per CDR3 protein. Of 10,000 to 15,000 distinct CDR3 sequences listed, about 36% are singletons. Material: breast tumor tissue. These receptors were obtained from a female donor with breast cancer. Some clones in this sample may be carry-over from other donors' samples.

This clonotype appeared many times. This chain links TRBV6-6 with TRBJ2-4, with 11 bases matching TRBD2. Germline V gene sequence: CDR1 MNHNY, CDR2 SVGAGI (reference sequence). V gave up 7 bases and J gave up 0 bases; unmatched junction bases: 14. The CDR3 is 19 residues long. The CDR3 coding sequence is TGTGCCAGCACCGGAACTAGCGGGGGACTCCGGGGAGCCAAAAACATTCAGTACTTC. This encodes CASTGTSGGLRGAKNIQYF.

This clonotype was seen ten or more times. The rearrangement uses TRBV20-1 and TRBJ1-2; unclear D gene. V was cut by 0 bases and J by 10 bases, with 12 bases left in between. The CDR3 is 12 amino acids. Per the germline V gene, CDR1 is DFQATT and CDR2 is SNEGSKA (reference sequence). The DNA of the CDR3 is TGCAGTGCTAGAGATATGTTTCATGACTACACCTTC. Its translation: CSARDMFHDYTF.

CDR3: CASSGTSGRVEYEQYF. The CDR3 coding sequence is TGTGCCAGCAGCGGGACTAGCGGGAGGGTGGAATACGAGCAGTACTTC. The rearrangement uses TRBV7-8 and TRBJ2-7, with 16 positions matching TRBD2. Germline CDR1 is SGHVS and CDR2 is FQNEAQ. J lost 4 bases, V lost 5 bases, and 5 bases had no gene match. This CDR3 has 16 amino acids.

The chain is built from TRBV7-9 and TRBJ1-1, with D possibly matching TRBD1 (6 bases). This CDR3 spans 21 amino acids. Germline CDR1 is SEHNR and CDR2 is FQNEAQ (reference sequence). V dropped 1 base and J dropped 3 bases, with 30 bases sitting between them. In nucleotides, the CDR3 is TGTGCCAGCAGCTTAGGGCCGAGGGGGAGACGGATTGGTGGGGAAGACACTGAAGCTTTCTTT. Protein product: CASSLGPRGRRIGGEDTEAFF. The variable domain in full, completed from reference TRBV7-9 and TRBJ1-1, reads DTGVSQNPRHKITKRGQNVTFRCDPISEHNRLYWYRQTLGQGPEFLTYFQNEAQLEKSRLLSDRFSAERPKGSFSTLEIQRTEQGDSAMYLCASSLGPRGRRIGGEDTEAFFGQGTRLTVV.

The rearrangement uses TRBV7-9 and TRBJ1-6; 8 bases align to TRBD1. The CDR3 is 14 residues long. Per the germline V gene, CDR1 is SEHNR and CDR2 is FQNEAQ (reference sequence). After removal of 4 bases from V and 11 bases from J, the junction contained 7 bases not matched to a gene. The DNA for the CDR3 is TGTGCCAGCAGCTCAAAGACAGGGGTACCACCCCTCCACTTT. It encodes CASSSKTGVPPLHF.

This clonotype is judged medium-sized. CDR3 nucleotides: TGCAGTGCTAGGGACAGAGATACGCAGTATTTT. The encoded protein is CSARDRDTQYF. The chain links TRBV20-1 to TRBJ2-3; a possible D gene is TRBD1 (6 bases). The CDR3 consists of 11 residues. From germline, CDR1 is DFQATT and CDR2 SNEGSKA (reference sequence). Trimming pared 3 bases from V and 5 bases from J, leaving 6 bases between.

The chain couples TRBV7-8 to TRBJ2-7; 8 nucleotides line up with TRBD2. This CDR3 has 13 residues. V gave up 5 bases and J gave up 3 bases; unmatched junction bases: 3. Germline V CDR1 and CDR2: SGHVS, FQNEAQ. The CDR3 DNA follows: TGTGCCAGCAGCGGGACTAGTCGCTACGAGCAGTACTTC. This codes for CASSGTSRYEQYF.

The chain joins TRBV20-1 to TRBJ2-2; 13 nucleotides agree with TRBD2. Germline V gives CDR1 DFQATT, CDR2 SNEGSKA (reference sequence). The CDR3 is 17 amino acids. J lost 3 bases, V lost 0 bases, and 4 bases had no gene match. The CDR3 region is CSARDDGLAGDTGELFF. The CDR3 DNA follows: TGCAGTGCTAGAGACGATGGACTAGCGGGGGACACCGGGGAGCTGTTTTTT.